This T cell receptor (beta chain) was obtained from a study of blood T cell repertoires in COVID-19. The wider study: Italy, Spain and the United States were the sources of the convalescent and acute COVID-19 samples. Sample material is recorded as cDNA or gDNA derived from T cells, B-cell-depleted T cells, or PBMCs.

V lost 2 bases and J lost 9; bases outside the gene matches: 6. The CDR3 extends over 14 amino acids. CDR1 and CDR2 from the germline V gene are SGHTS and YDEGEE. The authors' processing: Amplifying reference gene primers gave estimates of nucleated cell counts. Sequencing used immunoSEQ multiplex PCR; TCRdb keeps in-frame clones, though not all of them. V and J calls plus clone size are reproduced from that table; the DNA served to infer D and trimming. Of about 220,000 clones listed, about 88% were seen once; the top ten hold around 0.7%. The rearrangement uses TRBV5-8 and TRBJ2-7, with 12 bases identical to TRBD2. The receptor was derived from a man aged 40-49 years with acute or convalescent COVID-19. Sequenced: peripheral blood. For the CDR3, the DNA is TGTGCCAGCAGCTTACTAGCGGGAGGTGTAGTGCAGTACTTC. Protein: CASSLLAGGVVQYF.